This entry features one T cell receptor (beta chain) sequence. It lacks a known antigen. No much larger clone is present one base from it, and per-base qualities are unavailable. Reads for this sample came from an Illumina HiSeq 2500. Quantitative 5'-RACE with molecular barcodes was used to prepare TCR beta libraries. The study's processing was this. Disease-linked TCR variants were identified with a new computational method built on a probabilistic model of VDJ rearrangement. TCRdb handled the public reads itself, with Q25 trimming in fastp and clone calling in MiXCR, and kept productive beta chains. When rows share a CDR3 protein, they turn into one entry using the most common DNA and genes. The V and J calls and clone size are TCRdb's, not the authors'. The sample includes 750,000 to 850,000 distinct CDR3 sequences, with roughly 10% observed a single time. The ten largest clonotypes hold roughly 0.51% of the sample.

This sample is part of a study of CD8 T cells in ankylosing spondylitis (dated by TCRdb to 2016 to 2017). With regard to the full study: To find TCR variants linked to disease, the study profiled T cell receptor beta repertoires in ankylosing spondylitis patients and healthy donors. The full study cohort was made up of about 24 ankylosing spondylitis patients and some 100 healthy donors. Peripheral blood was sampled, and synovial fluid was additionally collected from ankylosing spondylitis patients. Study-level results and caveats: The disease-linked clones had a CD8+ phenotype and were found at relatively low frequencies in peripheral blood. Some TCR beta motif variants had previously been reported in synovial fluid and blood of reactive arthritis patients, which suggested common disease-initiation mechanisms. The disease-linked clones were reported as significantly enriched in matched synovial fluid samples from ankylosing spondylitis patients. Blood from ankylosing spondylitis patients appeared to be characterized by a TCR beta motif made up of 8 or 9 highly homologous amino acid variants.

From a lookup of the germline V gene, CDR1 and CDR2 are MNHEY and SVGEGT. The cysteine opens and the phenylalanine closes a CDR3 of 14 amino acids. The CDR3 DNA has 42 bases and is translated from base 1. The junction carries 15 bases between V and J, which are trimmed by 11 bases and 0 bases respectively. Sequencing was carried out using blood, either unsorted or a sorted T cell fraction (not recorded which). The chain joins TRBV6-2 or TRBV6-3 to TRBJ2-3; the D segment could be TRBD2, given 6 matching bases. This receptor was identified in a male donor with ankylosing spondylitis. The CDR3 protein: CAGRSGVSTDTQYF. At the DNA level, the sequence is TGTGCCGGACGTAGCGGAGTTAGCACAGATACGCAGTATTTT.